Below, 30 T cell receptor beta chains from the same sample are listed, as sequenced in a study of T cells in Graves' hyperthyroidism and ophthalmopathy. The TCR beta CDR3 regions underwent amplification using RNA transcripts as the source. Carried out on the TCR CDR3, a first-round RT-PCR used the HTBI primer set. Using its own MiXCR run on the multiplex PCR reads, TCRdb lists one record per CDR3 protein. The table shows 530,000 or so distinct CDR3 sequences, with approximately 24% occurring only once. Sequenced sample: blood. The receptors derive from a woman in her 30s with Graves' ophthalmopathy.

This clonotype showed up many times. The chain combines TRBV13 with TRBJ2-7; 13 positions agree with TRBD2. The V segment lost 2 bases and the J segment 0 bases; nucleotides outside the gene matches: 4. Germline-derived CDR1 and CDR2 are PRHDT and FYEKMQ (reference sequence). The CDR3 has 17 residues. For the CDR3, the DNA is TGTGCCAGCAGCTTAAGGACTAGCGGGGGTTCCTCCTACGAGCAGTACTTC. It codes for CASSLRTSGGSSYEQYF.

The gene calls are TRBV3-1 and TRBJ2-5, with D perhaps matching TRBD1 (5 bases). Per the germline V gene, CDR1 is LGHDT and CDR2 is YNNKEL (reference sequence). The CDR3 covers 14 residues. The V gene lost 0 bases and the J gene lost 7 bases, with 12 bases spanning the gap. The CDR3 sequence: CASSQDVATGTQYF. Written as DNA, the CDR3 is TGTGCCAGCAGCCAAGACGTGGCAACAGGGACCCAGTACTTC.

As to this clonotype: A much larger clone sits a single nucleotide away, making a read error possible. The chain uses TRBV10-3 and TRBJ2-2; 9 nucleotides line up with TRBD1. The CDR3 consists of 15 residues. The V gene's germline CDR1 is ENHRY and CDR2 SYGVKD. The CDR3 DNA is TGTGCCATCGCGCCCGGGACAGGGTTCGGCGGGGAGCTGTTGTTT. It specifies CAIAPGTGFGGELLF.

This chain uses TRBV12-3 or TRBV12-4 with TRBJ1-2; 12 positions match TRBD1. This CDR3 has 16 amino acids. V lost 7 bases, J lost 5 bases, and 11 bases stayed unmatched. CDR3 nucleotide sequence: TGTGCCAGCATCCTACTGGGACAGGGGGCTCTTTATGGCTACACCTTC. Encoded protein: CASILLGQGALYGYTF.

V and J are TRBV6-1 and TRBJ1-2; no clear D gene. This CDR3 region has 14 residues. Germline V CDR1 and CDR2: MNHNS, SASEGT. V was pared by 1 base and J by 4 bases, with 10 bases between. DNA of the CDR3: TGTGCCAGCAGTGAAGGTCATACAGTCTATGGCTACACCTTC. Protein product: CASSEGHTVYGYTF.

This clonotype was observed at least ten times. The J gene is TRBJ2-5, the V gene TRBV5-1; 11 bases are shared with TRBD2. Trimming at V came to 5 bases and at J to 5 bases, leaving 2 bases not matched to a gene. This CDR3 comprises 13 residues. The germline CDR1 and CDR2 sequences are SGHRS and YFSETQ. Written as DNA, the CDR3 is TGCGCCAGCAGTTCTAGCGGGGGGGAGACCCAGTACTTC. This gives the protein CASSSSGGETQYF. The complete variable domain, with remaining parts taken from reference TRBV5-1 and TRBJ2-5, reads KAGVTQTPRYLIKTRGQQVTLSCSPISGHRSVSWYQQTPGQGLQFLFEYFSETQRNKGNFPGRFSGRQFSNSRSEMNVSTLELGDSALYLCASSSSGGETQYFGPGTRLLVL.

This clonotype has ten or more counts. The J gene is TRBJ1-5, the V gene TRBV12-3 or TRBV12-4; D is perhaps TRBD1 (6 bases). CDR3 size: 14 residues. The V end lost 5 bases, the J end lost 6 bases, and 14 bases lay between the germline ends. The DNA for the CDR3 is TGTGCCAGCAGTCGAAGACAGGAAGGTCAGCCCCAGCATTTT. Translation: CASSRRQEGQPQHF.

The chain carries TRBV6-2 or TRBV6-3 and TRBJ2-6; no reliable D call. Trimming took 2 bases from V and 4 from J, leaving 12 bases between them. Germline-derived CDR1 and CDR2 are MNHEY and SVGEGT. The CDR3 covers 16 residues. The CDR3 coding sequence is TGTGCCAGCAGTTACATCATCAGGTTGGGGGCCAACGTCCTGACTTTC. This sequence encodes CASSYIIRLGANVLTF.

This clonotype showed up just once. The chain carries TRBV6-2 or TRBV6-3 and TRBJ2-7; 9 bases line up with TRBD1. In germline, CDR1 is MNHEY, CDR2 SVGEGT. Trimming took 6 bases from V and 6 from J; bases not matched to a gene: 9. The CDR3 has 14 residues. The CDR3 is CASSYRGRGAEQYF. DNA for the CDR3: TGTGCCAGCAGCTACAGGGGGCGTGGGGCCGAGCAGTACTTC.

The J gene is TRBJ1-1, the V gene TRBV20-1, with TRBD1 identical over 8 bases. This CDR3 has 15 amino acids. CDR1 is DFQATT, CDR2 SNEGSKA, per germline (reference sequence). J lost 7 bases, V lost 0 bases, and 10 bases had no gene match. The CDR3 DNA sequence: TGCAGTGCTAGAGATCCCGGGCAGGGGGCGGGTGAAGCTTTCTTT. It codes for CSARDPGQGAGEAFF.

This clonotype came up once. This CDR3 is missing its conserved last phenylalanine or tryptophan, likely due to a read error. The rearrangement uses TRBV4-1 and TRBJ1-2; D might be TRBD1 (5 bases). The CDR3 totals 14 residues. The germline gives CDR1 MGHRA, CDR2 YSYEKL. V was clipped by 4 bases and J by 6 bases, with 15 bases between them. This CDR3 is CASSLTTGTHGYTL. In DNA form, the CDR3 reads TGCGCCAGCAGCCTCACGACGGGGACCCATGGCTACACCCTC.

The rearrangement links TRBV18 to TRBJ2-7; 8 bases fit TRBD1. The germline gives CDR1 KGHSH, CDR2 LQKENI. The CDR3 is 17 residues long. The junction had 11 bases not matched to a gene; V was cut back by 3 bases and J by 1 base. CDR3 coding DNA: TGTGCCAGCTCACCGGGCAGGGGGCGCGTTGGGTCCTACGAGCAGTACTTC. Its protein is CASSPGRGRVGSYEQYF.

This rearrangement joins TRBV6-1 to TRBJ1-2; TRBD1 agrees at 10 bases. The V gene end was trimmed by 3 bases and the J gene end by 7 bases; junction bases not matched to a gene: 5. CDR3 length: 14 amino acids. The germline CDR1 and CDR2 sequences are MNHNS and SASEGT. This chain's CDR3 is CASSDRWDRGGYTF. In nucleotides, the CDR3 is TGTGCCAGCAGTGATCGATGGGACAGGGGTGGCTACACCTTC.

This clonotype was found many times. The J gene is TRBJ1-3, the V gene TRBV6-5, with D possibly matching TRBD1 (5 bases). CDR1 is MNHEY, CDR2 SVGAGI, per germline. There are 14 residues in the CDR3. Trimming cost V 2 bases and J 4 bases, with 9 bases left between them. In DNA, the CDR3 is TGTGCCAGCAGTTACGGGGCCCGGGGAAACACCATATATTTT. It is translated as CASSYGARGNTIYF.

This clonotype has just a few counts. This chain's CDR3 is CASSFGGGLRTEAFF. In nucleotides, the CDR3 is TGTGCCAGCAGCTTTGGGGGAGGGTTGCGCACTGAAGCTTTCTTT. The chain employs TRBV11-2 and TRBJ1-1; a possible D gene is TRBD1 (5 bases). Germline CDR1 is SGHAT and CDR2 is FQNNGV. The CDR3 sequence is 15 residues long. V lost 3 bases, J lost 4 bases, and 15 bases lay in between. Filled out from reference TRBV11-2 and TRBJ1-1, the complete variable domain reads EAGVAQSPRYKIIEKRQSVAFWCNPISGHATLYWYQQILGQGPKLLIQFQNNGVVDDSQLPKDRFSAERLKGVDSTLKIQPAKLEDSAVYLCASSFGGGLRTEAFFGQGTRLTVV.

This clonotype appeared many times. The V gene is TRBV10-3, the J gene TRBJ2-7; 10 bases map to TRBD1. J was trimmed by 3 bases and V by 6 bases; bases with no gene match: 5. CDR3 size: 14 residues. Germline CDR1 is ENHRY and CDR2 is SYGVKD. The CDR3 nucleotides read TGTGCCATCAGAGCCGGGACAGGGGTCTACGAGCAGTACTTC. It codes for CAIRAGTGVYEQYF.

The V call is TRBV12-3 or TRBV12-4, the J call TRBJ1-2; tentatively, D is TRBD1 (6 bases). The CDR3 consists of 14 residues. Between the trimmed V and J ends, which lost 7 bases and 3 bases, there was a span of 15 bases. CDR3 sequence: CASTSQGFDYGYTF. CDR3 nucleotide sequence: TGTGCCAGCACCTCTCAGGGGTTCGACTATGGCTACACCTTC.

The V gene is TRBV6-1, the J gene TRBJ2-5; 7 bases agree with TRBD2. This CDR3 is 14 amino acids long. Germline trimming cut 1 base from V and 4 bases from J; bases unmatched to any gene: 3. Germline V gene lookup returns CDR1 MNHNS and CDR2 SASEGT. CDR3 region: CASSEDGGGETQYF. CDR3 in DNA: TGTGCCAGCAGTGAAGATGGGGGGGGAGAGACCCAGTACTTC.

This clonotype was counted ten times or more. V is TRBV27 and J is TRBJ2-5; 7 nucleotides match TRBD2. Germline values: CDR1 MNHEY, CDR2 SMNVEV (reference sequence). CDR3 size: 13 residues. Trimming removed 10 bases from V and 3 bases from J; junction bases left unmatched: 8. The CDR3 here is CATSLGGEETQYF. CDR3 in DNA: TGTGCCACCTCGCTTGGGGGGGAAGAGACCCAGTACTTC.

V gene TRBV12-3 or TRBV12-4 combines with J gene TRBJ2-5; D unresolved. Trimming took 4 bases from V and 3 from J, leaving 12 bases between them. The CDR3 loop spans 14 amino acids. CDR3 bases: TGTGCCAGCAGTTCGTACAGAGGCGAAGAGACCCAGTACTTC. Protein sequence: CASSSYRGEETQYF.

This clonotype was detected ten times or more. The rearrangement joins TRBV28 to TRBJ1-5; D is perhaps TRBD1 (6 bases). Per germline, CDR1 MDHEN and CDR2 SYDVKM. V lost 8 bases to trimming and J lost 3 bases, with 20 bases between them. The CDR3 contains 16 residues. CDR3 region: CASEDSSFRLNQPQHF. The CDR3 DNA sequence: TGTGCCAGCGAGGACAGCTCTTTTCGCCTCAATCAGCCCCAGCATTTT. The full variable domain, its missing parts supplied by reference TRBV28 and TRBJ1-5, is DVKVTQSSRYLVKRTGEKVFLECVQDMDHENMFWYRQDPGLGLRLIYFSYDVKMKEKGDIPEGYSVSREKKERFSLILESASTNQTSMYLCASEDSSFRLNQPQHFGDGTRLSIL.

The V gene is TRBV5-5, the J gene TRBJ2-7, with 8 bases matching TRBD2. The trim removed 4 bases at V and 3 bases at J, leaving 6 bases unmatched. Germline CDR1 SGHKS, CDR2 YYEKEE (reference sequence). This CDR3 region has 14 residues. CDR3 sequence reads: CASSPRTSNYEQYF. The CDR3 DNA reads as TGTGCCAGCAGCCCTCGGACTAGCAACTACGAGCAGTACTTC.

The V gene is TRBV12-3 or TRBV12-4, the J gene TRBJ2-7; no definite D call. The CDR3 is made up of 15 amino acids. V was shortened by 3 bases and J by 0 bases, with 12 bases between the two germline ends. Here the CDR3 reads CASSFESETSYEQYF. Here the CDR3 DNA reads TGTGCCAGCAGTTTCGAGTCGGAAACCTCCTACGAGCAGTACTTC.

This clonotype occurred many times. V gene TRBV28 combines with J gene TRBJ1-2; D remains ambiguous. V was clipped by 10 bases and J by 2 bases, with 17 bases between them. The CDR3 runs to 14 residues. Germline V gene lookup returns CDR1 MDHEN and CDR2 SYDVKM. The CDR3 region has the DNA TGTGCCACCGAAAAAATCTCTGCGAACTATGGCTACACCTTC. Residues: CATEKISANYGYTF.

This clonotype was picked up many times. V gene TRBV20-1 combines with J gene TRBJ1-2; D unresolved. With 3 bases removed from V and 8 bases from J, the gap between germline ends came to 10 bases. The CDR3 sequence is 11 residues long. CDR1 DFQATT and CDR2 SNEGSKA come from the germline V gene (reference sequence). In DNA, the CDR3 is TGCAGTGCTAGCGTCCCTAAGGGCTACACCTTC. Its translation is CSASVPKGYTF.

The rearrangement links TRBV14 to TRBJ2-1, with D hard to call. This CDR3 has 14 residues. Trimming took off 4 bases at V and 2 bases at J, with 9 bases between the two ends. Germline CDR1 reads SGHDN; CDR2 reads FVKESK. The DNA of the CDR3 is TGTGCCAGCAGCCCTCAGGTTACCTACAATGAGCAGTTCTTC. Translating it yields CASSPQVTYNEQFF.

This clonotype was recorded at least ten times. The chain recombines TRBV28 with TRBJ1-2; maybe TRBD1 (6 bases). Germline V gene data show CDR1 as MDHEN and CDR2 as SYDVKM. V dropped 6 bases and J dropped 4 bases, with 15 bases sitting between them. There are 14 residues in the CDR3. CDR3 sequence (DNA): TGTGCCAGCAGCACCGGGACATTGGTCTATGGCTACACCTTC. It codes for CASSTGTLVYGYTF.

This clonotype came up many times. The chain has TRBV19 and TRBJ1-5; D remains ambiguous. Germline CDR1 is LNHDA and CDR2 is SQIVND (reference sequence). The CDR3 runs to 13 residues. Trimming stripped 5 bases from V and 5 bases from J, with 10 bases between. This chain's CDR3 is CASSPQRDQPQHF. CDR3 nucleotide sequence: TGTGCCAGTAGTCCGCAGAGAGATCAGCCCCAGCATTTT.

On this clonotype itself: At one of its ends the junction is not consistent with the germline gene, which may arise from a read error. The rearrangement uses TRBV4-1 and TRBJ2-7; D is uncertain. Looked up from germline, CDR1 is MGHRA and CDR2 is YSYEKL. The CDR3 is made up of 15 amino acids. In DNA form, the CDR3 reads TGCGTCAGCAGCCAGTTGACGGATAATGGCTACGAGCAGTACTTC. It is translated as CVSSQLTDNGYEQYF.

This clonotype has at least ten counts. The chain recombines TRBV12-3 or TRBV12-4 with TRBJ2-7; 12 bases line up with TRBD2. Trimming at V came to 5 bases and at J to 3 bases, leaving 14 bases not matched to a gene. The CDR3 loop spans 18 amino acids. The CDR3 nucleotides are TGTGCCAGCAGTAAGACTAGCGGGGGACCGCGAGTATACTACGAGCAGTACTTC. This sequence encodes CASSKTSGGPRVYYEQYF.